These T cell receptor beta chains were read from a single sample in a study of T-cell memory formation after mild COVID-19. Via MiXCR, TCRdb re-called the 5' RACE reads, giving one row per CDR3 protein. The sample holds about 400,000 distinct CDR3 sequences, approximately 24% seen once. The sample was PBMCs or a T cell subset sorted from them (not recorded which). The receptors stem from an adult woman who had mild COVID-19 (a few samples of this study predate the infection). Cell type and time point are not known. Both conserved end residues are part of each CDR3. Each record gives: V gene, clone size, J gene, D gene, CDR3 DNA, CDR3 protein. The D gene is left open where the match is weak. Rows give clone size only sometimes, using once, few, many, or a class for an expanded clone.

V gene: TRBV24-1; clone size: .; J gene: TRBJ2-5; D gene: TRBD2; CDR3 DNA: TGTGCCACCAGTGGGACATCGTCCATGACTAGCGGGAGAGAGACCCAGTACTTC; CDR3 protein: CATSGTSSMTSGRETQYF
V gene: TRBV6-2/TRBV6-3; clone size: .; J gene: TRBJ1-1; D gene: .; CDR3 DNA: TGTGCCAGCAGTTATGACAGGATGACTGAAGCTTTCTTT; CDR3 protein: CASSYDRMTEAFF
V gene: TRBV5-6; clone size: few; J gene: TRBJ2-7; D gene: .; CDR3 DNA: TGTGCCAGCAGCCTGGACTGGCGAGGCGAGCAGTACTTC; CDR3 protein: CASSLDWRGEQYF
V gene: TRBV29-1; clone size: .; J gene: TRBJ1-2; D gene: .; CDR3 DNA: TGCAGCGTTGCAGCCGGTGGCTACACCTTC; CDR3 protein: CSVAAGGYTF
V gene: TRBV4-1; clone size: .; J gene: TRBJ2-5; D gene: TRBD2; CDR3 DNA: TGCGCCAGCAGCCAGCTAGCGGGGCTGGAGACCCAGTACTTC; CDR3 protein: CASSQLAGLETQYF
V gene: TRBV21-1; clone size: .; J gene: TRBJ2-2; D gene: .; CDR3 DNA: TGTGCCAGCAGCAACGATTGGTCAGAGCTCAGGGGCGGGGAGCTGTTTTTT; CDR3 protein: CASSNDWSELRGGELFF
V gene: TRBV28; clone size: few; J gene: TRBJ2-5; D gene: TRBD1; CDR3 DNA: TGTGCCAGCAGTTCCCTACAGGGGGCGGGAGAGACCCAGTACTTC; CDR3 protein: CASSSLQGAGETQYF
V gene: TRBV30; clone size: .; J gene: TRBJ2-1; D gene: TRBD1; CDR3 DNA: TGTGCCTGGAGTCCGAGGGACAGGGGAACCCGTGGGGATGAGCAGTTCTTC; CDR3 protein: CAWSPRDRGTRGDEQFF
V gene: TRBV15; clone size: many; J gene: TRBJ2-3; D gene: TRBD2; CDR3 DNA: TGTGCCACCAGCAGGGGCTCTAGCGGAGTGGGCGATACGCAGTATTTT; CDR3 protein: CATSRGSSGVGDTQYF
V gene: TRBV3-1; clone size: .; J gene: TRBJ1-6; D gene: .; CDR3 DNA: TGTGCCAGCAGCCAAGAAGGCCGATTACTCCACTTT; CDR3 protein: CASSQEGRLLHF
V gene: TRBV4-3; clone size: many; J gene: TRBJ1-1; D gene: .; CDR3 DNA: TGCGCCAGCAGCCGGGGGGGAGAGACTGAAGCTTTCTTT; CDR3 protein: CASSRGGETEAFF
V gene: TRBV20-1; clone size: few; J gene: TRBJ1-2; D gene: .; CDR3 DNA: TGCAGTGCTTATGTCCACTATGGCTACACCTTC; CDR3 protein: CSAYVHYGYTF
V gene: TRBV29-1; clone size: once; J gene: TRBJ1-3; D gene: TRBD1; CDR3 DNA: TGCAGCGTTGAAATCTGGGACAGGGGCTCTGGAAACACCATATATTTT; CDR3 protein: CSVEIWDRGSGNTIYF
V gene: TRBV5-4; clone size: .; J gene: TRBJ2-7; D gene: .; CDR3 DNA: TGTGCCAGCAGCTTCGGGCCGCCGGGGGTCTACGAGCAGTACTTC; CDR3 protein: CASSFGPPGVYEQYF
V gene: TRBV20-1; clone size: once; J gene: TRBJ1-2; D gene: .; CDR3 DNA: TGCAGTGCTGCCCCTGGCAGGGTTGATGGCTACACCTTC; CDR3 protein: CSAAPGRVDGYTF
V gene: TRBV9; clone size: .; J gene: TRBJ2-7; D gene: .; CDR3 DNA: TGTGCCAGCAGCAGGAGGGGGGAGGACGAGCAGTACTTC; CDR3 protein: CASSRRGEDEQYF
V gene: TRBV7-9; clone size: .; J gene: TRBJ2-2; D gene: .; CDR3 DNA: TGTGCCAGCAGCTTATCGAGTTGGGAGCTGTTTTTT; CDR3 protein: CASSLSSWELFF
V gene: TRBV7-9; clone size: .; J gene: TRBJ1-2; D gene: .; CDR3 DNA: TGTGCCAGCAGCACCTTATCTTCGGCTTATGGCTACACCTTC; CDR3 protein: CASSTLSSAYGYTF
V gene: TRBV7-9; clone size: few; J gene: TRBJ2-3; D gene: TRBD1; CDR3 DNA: TGTGCCAGCAGCTTAGGATGGCAGGGGGCCGATACGCAGTATTTT; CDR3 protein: CASSLGWQGADTQYF
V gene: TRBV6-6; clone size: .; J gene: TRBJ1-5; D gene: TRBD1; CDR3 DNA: TGTGCCAGCGGACTTCACCGGGACAGAGATCAGCCCCAGCATTTT; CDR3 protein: CASGLHRDRDQPQHF
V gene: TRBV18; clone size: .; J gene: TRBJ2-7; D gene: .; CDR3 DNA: TGTGCCAGCTCACCCGGAACAGGGGAGGGTTACGAGCAGTACTTC; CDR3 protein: CASSPGTGEGYEQYF
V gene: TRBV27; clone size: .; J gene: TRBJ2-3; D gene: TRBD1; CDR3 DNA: TGTGCCAGCAATTTACAGGGGGGCGAAGATACGCAGTATTTT; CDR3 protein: CASNLQGGEDTQYF
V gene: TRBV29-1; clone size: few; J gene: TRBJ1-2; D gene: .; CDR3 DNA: TGCAGCGTTGAGGCAAGCGGGATCTATGGCTACACCTTC; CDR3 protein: CSVEASGIYGYTF
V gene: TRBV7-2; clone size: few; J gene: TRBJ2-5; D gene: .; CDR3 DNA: TGTGCCAGCAGCTTCATGTCAGAGACCCAGTACTTC; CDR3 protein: CASSFMSETQYF
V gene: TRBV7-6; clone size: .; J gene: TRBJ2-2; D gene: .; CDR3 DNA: TGTGCCAGCAGCTTAGCATATCAGGGAGTCGGGGAGCTGTTTTTT; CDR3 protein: CASSLAYQGVGELFF
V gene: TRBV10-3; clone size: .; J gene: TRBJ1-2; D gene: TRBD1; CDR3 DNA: TGTGCCATCAGTGAGTCGGACAGGGTCTGGGATGGCTACACCTTC; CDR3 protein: CAISESDRVWDGYTF
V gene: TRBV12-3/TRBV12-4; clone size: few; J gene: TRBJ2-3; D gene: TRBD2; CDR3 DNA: TGTGCCAGCAGTAACAGACTAGCGGGCACAGATACGCAGTATTTT; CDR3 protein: CASSNRLAGTDTQYF
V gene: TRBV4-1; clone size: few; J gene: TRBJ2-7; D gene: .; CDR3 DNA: TGCGCCAGCAGCCAGTATTCCTACGAGCAGTACTTC; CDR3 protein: CASSQYSYEQYF
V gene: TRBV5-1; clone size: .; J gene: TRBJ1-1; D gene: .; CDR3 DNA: TGCGCCAGCAGCTTATCCGGGGGCGAGACTGAAGCTTTCTTT; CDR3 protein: CASSLSGGETEAFF
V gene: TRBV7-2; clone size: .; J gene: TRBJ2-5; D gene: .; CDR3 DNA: TGTGCCAGCAGCTTAGCGGCGGGGGCGGGAGAGACCCAGTACTTC; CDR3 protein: CASSLAAGAGETQYF
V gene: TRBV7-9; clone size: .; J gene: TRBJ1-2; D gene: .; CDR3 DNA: TGTGCCAGCAGCGTCGAGGGGGGGGGCCGCTATGGCTACACCTTC; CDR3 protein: CASSVEGGGRYGYTF
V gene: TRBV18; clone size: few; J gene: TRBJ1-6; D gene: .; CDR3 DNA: TGTGCCAGCTCACCTGATTACCAAGGGGGGATTTCACCCCTCCACTTT; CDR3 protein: CASSPDYQGGISPLHF
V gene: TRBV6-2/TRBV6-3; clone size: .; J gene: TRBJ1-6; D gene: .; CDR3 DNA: TGTGCCAGCAGGGCCCTGTTACTCTCCTATAATTCACCCCTCCACTTT; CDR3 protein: CASRALLLSYNSPLHF
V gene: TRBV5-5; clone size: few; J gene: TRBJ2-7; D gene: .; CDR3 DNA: TGTGCCAGCAGCTTCCTACAGAGGGGTTACGAGCAGTACTTC; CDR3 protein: CASSFLQRGYEQYF
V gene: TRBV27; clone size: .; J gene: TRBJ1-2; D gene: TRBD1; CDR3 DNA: TGTGCCAGCAGGACAGGGGGCGGTGGCTACACCTTC; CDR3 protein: CASRTGGGGYTF
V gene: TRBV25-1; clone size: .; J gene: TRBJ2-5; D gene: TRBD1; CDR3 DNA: TGTGCCAGCCACCACGGGACAGGGGTAGGAGAGACCCAGTACTTC; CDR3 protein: CASHHGTGVGETQYF
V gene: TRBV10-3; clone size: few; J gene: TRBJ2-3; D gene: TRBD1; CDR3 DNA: TGTGCCATCAGTGAGTGGGGTGAATGGACAGGGGGCGCGTCAGATACGCAGTATTTT; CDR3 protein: CAISEWGEWTGGASDTQYF
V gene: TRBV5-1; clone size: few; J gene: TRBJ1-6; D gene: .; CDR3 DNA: TGCGCCAGCGCTCGGACTGGAGGCCGTTCACCCCTCCACTTT; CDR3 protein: CASARTGGRSPLHF
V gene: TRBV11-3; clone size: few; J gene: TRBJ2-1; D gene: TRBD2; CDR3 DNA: TGTGCCAGCAGCAAGCCGGGACTAGCGGGAGGGGTGGTACAGTTCTTC; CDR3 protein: CASSKPGLAGGVVQFF
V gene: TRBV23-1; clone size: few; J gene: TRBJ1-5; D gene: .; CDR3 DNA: TGCGCCAGCAGTCAAGACACCGATCAGCCCCAGCATTTT; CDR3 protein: CASSQDTDQPQHF
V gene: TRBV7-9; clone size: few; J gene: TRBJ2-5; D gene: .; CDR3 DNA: TGTGCCAGCAGCTTAGCAGGGTGGGAGACCCAGTACTTC; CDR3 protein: CASSLAGWETQYF
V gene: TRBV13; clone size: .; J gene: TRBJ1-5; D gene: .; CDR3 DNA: TGTGCCAGCAGCTTAGGCTGGGGAAATCAGCCCCAGCATTTT; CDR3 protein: CASSLGWGNQPQHF
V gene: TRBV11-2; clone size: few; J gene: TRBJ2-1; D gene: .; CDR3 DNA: TGTGCCAGCAGCTTAGTGAGGATGAGCTCCTACAATGAGCAGTTCTTC; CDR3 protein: CASSLVRMSSYNEQFF
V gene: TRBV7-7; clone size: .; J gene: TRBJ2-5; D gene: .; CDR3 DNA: TGTGCCAGCAGCTTAAGTGGGGGGGCCCCGGAGACCCAGTACTTC; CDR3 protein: CASSLSGGAPETQYF
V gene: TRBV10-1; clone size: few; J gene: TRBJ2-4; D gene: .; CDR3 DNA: TGCGCCAGCAGTGAGTCTCTTCCGGGCATTCAGTACTTC; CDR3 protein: CASSESLPGIQYF
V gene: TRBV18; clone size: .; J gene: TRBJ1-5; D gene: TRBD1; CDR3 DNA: TGTGCCAGCTCATCGACAGGGAGGAATCAGCCCCAGCATTTT; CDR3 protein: CASSSTGRNQPQHF
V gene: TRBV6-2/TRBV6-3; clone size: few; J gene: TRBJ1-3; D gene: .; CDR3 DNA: TGTGCCAGCAGTACGTGGACGGACAACTCTGGAAACACCATATATTTT; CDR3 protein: CASSTWTDNSGNTIYF
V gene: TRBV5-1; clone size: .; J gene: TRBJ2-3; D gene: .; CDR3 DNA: TGCGCCAGCAGCATGGACCGCACCAACACAGATACGCAGTATTTT; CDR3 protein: CASSMDRTNTDTQYF
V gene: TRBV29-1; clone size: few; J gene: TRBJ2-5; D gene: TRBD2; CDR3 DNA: TGCAGCGTTGGACTAGCGGGGCGAGAGACCCAGTACTTC; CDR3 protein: CSVGLAGRETQYF
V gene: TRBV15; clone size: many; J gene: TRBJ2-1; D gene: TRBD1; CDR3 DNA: TGTGCCACCAGCAGAGGGACAGGGGGAAACTACAATGAGCAGTTCTTC; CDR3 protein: CATSRGTGGNYNEQFF
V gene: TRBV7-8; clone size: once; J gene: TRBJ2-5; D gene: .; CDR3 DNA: TGTGCCAGCAGCCACGTGGGGGTAGAGACCCAGTACTTC; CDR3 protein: CASSHVGVETQYF
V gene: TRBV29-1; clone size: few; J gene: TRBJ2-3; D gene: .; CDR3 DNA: TGCAGCGTTCGTAAGGATACGCAGTATTTT; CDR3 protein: CSVRKDTQYF
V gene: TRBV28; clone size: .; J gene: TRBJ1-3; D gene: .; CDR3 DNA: TGTGCCAGCAGTGACCCGGGACGGAGCTCTGGAAACACCATATATTTT; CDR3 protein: CASSDPGRSSGNTIYF
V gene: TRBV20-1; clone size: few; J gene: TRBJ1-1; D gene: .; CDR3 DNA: TGCAGTGTACAAGTATCGGGGGTTGAAGCTTTCTTT; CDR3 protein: CSVQVSGVEAFF
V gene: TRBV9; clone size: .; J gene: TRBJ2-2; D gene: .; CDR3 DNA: TGTGCCAGCAGCGTTGGGACTACCGGGGGGCACCCCGGGGAGCTGTTTTTT; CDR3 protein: CASSVGTTGGHPGELFF
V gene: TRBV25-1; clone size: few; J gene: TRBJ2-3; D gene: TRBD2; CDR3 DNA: TGTGCCACCAAGCCTGGGCTAGCGGGGGGCACAGATACGCAGTATTTT; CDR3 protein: CATKPGLAGGTDTQYF
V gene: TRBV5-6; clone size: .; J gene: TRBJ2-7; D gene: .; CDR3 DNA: TGTGCCAGCAGCTTGGTTCGGGGGGCGGGAGAGCAGTACTTC; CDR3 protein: CASSLVRGAGEQYF
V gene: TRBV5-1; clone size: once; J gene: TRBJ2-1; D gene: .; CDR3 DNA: TGCGCCAGCTCGGACAGGGTGCTAGCGGGGAGCTCCTACAATGAGCAGTTCTTC; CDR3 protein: CASSDRVLAGSSYNEQFF